Each of the 12 T cell receptor beta chains below was sequenced from the same sample in a study of early T cells in non-severe SARS-CoV-2 infection. TCRdb reprocessed the 5' RACE reads via MiXCR and lists one record per CDR3 protein. This table holds about 64,000 distinct CDR3 sequences, approximately 10% found once. The material was whole blood, obtained at baseline. The receptors here all came from an adult who was a healthcare worker with PCR-confirmed SARS-CoV-2 infection or an uninfected control (not recorded which).

This clonotype was recorded many times. This chain uses TRBV7-8 with TRBJ1-2; 10 bases agree with TRBD1. The V gene end was trimmed by 4 bases and the J gene end by 7 bases; junction bases not matched to a gene: 15. Germline loops: CDR1 SGHVS, CDR2 FQNEAQ. This CDR3 has 17 amino acids. CDR3 in amino acids: CASSSYPDRDRGGGYTF. Written as DNA, the CDR3 is TGTGCCAGCAGCTCCTACCCAGACCGGGACAGGGGAGGTGGCTACACCTTC.

The V gene is TRBV18, the J gene TRBJ2-5; D call uncertain. V shed 2 bases and J shed 1 base, with 11 bases lying between them. Germline assignment: CDR1 KGHSH and CDR2 LQKENI. The CDR3 contains 15 residues. In DNA, the CDR3 is TGTGCCAGCTCACCAATTGGACCAGCCCAAGAGACCCAGTACTTC. Protein product: CASSPIGPAQETQYF. Supplemented by reference TRBV18 and TRBJ2-5, the full variable domain reads NAGVMQNPRHLVRRRGQEARLRCSPMKGHSHVYWYRQLPEEGLKFMVYLQKENIIDESGMPKERFSAEFPKEGPSILRIQQVVRGDSAAYFCASSPIGPAQETQYFGPGTRLLVL.

This clonotype was seen only a few times. The chain employs TRBV18 and TRBJ1-3; D gene unclear. From germline, CDR1 is KGHSH and CDR2 LQKENI. CDR3 length: 15 amino acids. V shed 3 bases and J shed 0 bases, with 9 bases lying between them. CDR3 DNA sequence: TGTGCCAGCTCACCGTCACGTAACTCTGGAAACACCATATATTTT. Amino acid sequence: CASSPSRNSGNTIYF.

This clonotype was observed a handful of times. This rearrangement joins TRBV7-8 to TRBJ2-7, with D tentatively TRBD2 (6 bases). Between the trimmed V and J ends, which lost 4 bases and 2 bases, there was a span of 12 bases. Germline V gives CDR1 SGHVS, CDR2 FQNEAQ. The CDR3 is 14 amino acids. CDR3 amino acids: CASSSGLLAYEQYF. Written as DNA, the CDR3 is TGTGCCAGCAGCTCGGGACTGTTAGCCTACGAGCAGTACTTC.

Note on this clonotype: No DNA is shown, since the ends of the CDR3 on it are uncertain; the CDR3 is the one TCRdb lists. This rearrangement joins TRBV12-3 or TRBV12-4 to TRBJ1-6. The CDR3 length is 14 residues, termini included. CDR3 sequence: CASSFLENNSPLHF.

By share, this clonotype ranks as medium-sized. The CDR3 DNA reads as TGTGCCAGCAGCGTAGAAGGAGGAGGGTACGAGCAGTACTTC. This gives the protein CASSVEGGGYEQYF. This chain links TRBV9 with TRBJ2-7, with D maybe TRBD2 (6 bases). V was trimmed by 0 bases and J by 4 bases, leaving 11 bases between them. There are 14 residues in the CDR3. In germline, CDR1 is SGDLS, CDR2 YYNGEE.

This clonotype showed up many times. This chain links TRBV7-9 with TRBJ2-3, with D maybe TRBD1 (5 bases). Germline CDR1 reads SEHNR; CDR2 reads FQNEAQ (reference sequence). V lost 1 base and J 5 bases, leaving 19 bases between the germline ends. The CDR3 runs 17 residues. CDR3 sequence: CASSLVQGFKLGDTQYF. In DNA, the CDR3 is TGTGCCAGCAGCTTAGTTCAGGGATTTAAGTTGGGAGATACGCAGTATTTT.

This clonotype was picked up a small number of times. This chain joins TRBV5-1 and TRBJ2-2; maybe TRBD2 (5 bases). The CDR3 sequence is 16 residues long. V was cut by 4 bases and J by 4 bases, with 17 bases left in between. CDR1 is SGHRS, CDR2 YFSETQ, per germline. CDR3 in DNA: TGCGCCAGCAGCGACCGGGATCCCGCCATCACCGGGGAGCTGTTTTTT. Translating it yields CASSDRDPAITGELFF.

In this sample, this clonotype turned up many times. The J gene is TRBJ1-1, the V gene TRBV10-3, with D perhaps TRBD1 (5 bases). V lost 0 bases, J lost 0 bases, and 14 bases lay in between. The germline gives CDR1 ENHRY, CDR2 SYGVKD. There are 17 residues in the CDR3. CDR3 amino acids: CAISESEGKGMNTEAFF. The CDR3 bases are TGTGCCATCAGTGAGTCCGAAGGGAAGGGGATGAACACTGAAGCTTTCTTT.

This clonotype appeared a few times. The chain combines TRBV7-8 with TRBJ2-3, with D uncertain. V shed 0 bases and J shed 0 bases, with 4 bases lying between them. This CDR3 comprises 14 residues. CDR1 is SGHVS and CDR2 is FQNEAQ in the germline V gene. The CDR3 DNA reads as TGTGCCAGCAGCTTAGCCTACAGCACAGATACGCAGTATTTT. Translating it yields CASSLAYSTDTQYF.

In its sample, this clonotype was seen many times. J is TRBJ2-7 and V is TRBV20-1; D ambiguous. CDR1 is DFQATT and CDR2 is SNEGSKA in the germline V gene (reference sequence). The CDR3 covers 15 residues. Trimming cost V 6 bases and J 3 bases, with 21 bases left between them. The CDR3, as DNA: TGCAGTGCCCCGGTCCAGGCCCATTCTAACTACGAGCAGTACTTC. Translation: CSAPVQAHSNYEQYF.

This clonotype was observed at least ten times. The V call is TRBV24-1, the J call TRBJ2-3, with TRBD2 matching 9 bases. The CDR3 length is 15 residues. The V gene end was trimmed by 4 bases and the J gene end by 4 bases; junction bases not matched to a gene: 5. CDR1 and CDR2 from the germline V gene are KGHDR and SFDVKD. The CDR3 coding sequence is TGTGCCACCAGTGACCCCGGGACTAGCCCAGATACGCAGTATTTT. Protein product: CATSDPGTSPDTQYF.